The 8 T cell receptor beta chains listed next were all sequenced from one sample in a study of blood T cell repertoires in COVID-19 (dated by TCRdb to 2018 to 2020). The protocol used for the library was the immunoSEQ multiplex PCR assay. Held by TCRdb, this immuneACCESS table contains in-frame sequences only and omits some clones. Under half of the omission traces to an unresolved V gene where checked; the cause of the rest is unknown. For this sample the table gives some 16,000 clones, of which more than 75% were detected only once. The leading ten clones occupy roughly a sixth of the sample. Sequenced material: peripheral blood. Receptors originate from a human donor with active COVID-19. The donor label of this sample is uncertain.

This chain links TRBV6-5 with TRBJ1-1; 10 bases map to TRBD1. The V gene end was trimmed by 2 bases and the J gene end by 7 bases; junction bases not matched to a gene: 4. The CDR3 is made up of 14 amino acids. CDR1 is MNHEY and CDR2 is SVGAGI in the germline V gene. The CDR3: CASSYTGQGVEAFF. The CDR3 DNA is TGTGCCAGCAGTTACACAGGACAGGGGGTTGAAGCTTTCTTT.

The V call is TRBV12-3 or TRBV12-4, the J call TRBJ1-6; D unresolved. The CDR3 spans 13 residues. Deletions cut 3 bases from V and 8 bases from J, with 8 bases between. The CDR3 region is CASSFQEDSPLHF. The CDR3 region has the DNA TGTGCCAGCAGTTTCCAAGAGGATTCACCCCTCCACTTT.

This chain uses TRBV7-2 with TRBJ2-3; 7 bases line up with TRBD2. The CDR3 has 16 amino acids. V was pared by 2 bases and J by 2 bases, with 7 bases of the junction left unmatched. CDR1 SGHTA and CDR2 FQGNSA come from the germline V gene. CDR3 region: CASSLRGLPTTDTQYF. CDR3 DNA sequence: TGTGCCAGCAGCTTAAGGGGACTACCAACCACAGATACGCAGTATTTT.

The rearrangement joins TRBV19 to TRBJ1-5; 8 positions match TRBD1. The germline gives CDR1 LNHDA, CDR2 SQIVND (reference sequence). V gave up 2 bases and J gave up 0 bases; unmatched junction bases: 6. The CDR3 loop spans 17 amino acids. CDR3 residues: CASSIRAGTGSNQPQHF. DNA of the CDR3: TGTGCCAGTAGTATACGAGCCGGGACAGGTAGCAATCAGCCCCAGCATTTT.

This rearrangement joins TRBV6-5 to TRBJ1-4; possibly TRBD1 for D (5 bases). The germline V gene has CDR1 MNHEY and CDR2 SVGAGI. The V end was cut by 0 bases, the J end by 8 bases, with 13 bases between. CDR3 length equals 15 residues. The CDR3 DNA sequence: TGTGCCAGCAGTTACTCGAACTCCGGGGGGGAAAAACTGTTTTTT. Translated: CASSYSNSGGEKLFF.

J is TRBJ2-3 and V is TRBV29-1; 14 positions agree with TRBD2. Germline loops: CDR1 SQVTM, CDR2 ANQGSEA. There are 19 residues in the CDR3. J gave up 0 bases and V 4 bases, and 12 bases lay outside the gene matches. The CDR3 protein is CSVGAIPRLAGGSTDTQYF. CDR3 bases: TGCAGCGTTGGTGCCATCCCCCGACTAGCGGGGGGGAGCACAGATACGCAGTATTTT.

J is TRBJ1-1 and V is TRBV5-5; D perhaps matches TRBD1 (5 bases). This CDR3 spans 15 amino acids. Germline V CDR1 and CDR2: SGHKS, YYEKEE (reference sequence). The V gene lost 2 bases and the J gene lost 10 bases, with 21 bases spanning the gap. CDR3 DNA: TGTGCCAGCAGCTTACAATACGGGGCTGGGAGGGGAGCTTTCTTT. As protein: CASSLQYGAGRGAFF.

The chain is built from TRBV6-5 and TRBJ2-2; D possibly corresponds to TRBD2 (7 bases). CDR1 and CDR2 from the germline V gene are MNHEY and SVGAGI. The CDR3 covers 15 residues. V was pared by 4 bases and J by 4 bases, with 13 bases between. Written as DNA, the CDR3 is TGTGCCAGCAGTTCGGGGGGCAGCGGCACCGGGGAGCTGTTTTTT. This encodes CASSSGGSGTGELFF.